These T cell receptor beta chains were read from a single sample in a study of Graves' ophthalmopathy and Graves' hyperthyroidism. TCRdb analysed the multiplex PCR reads with MiXCR anew, one entry per CDR3 protein. The table lists approximately 210,000 distinct CDR3 sequences, 25% to 30% of them singletons. Input material: peripheral blood. The receptors derive from a man aged 50-60 years with Graves' ophthalmopathy. Both conserved end residues are part of each CDR3. A D gene is named only where the DNA matches it firmly. Size is omitted from some rows. Given values are once, few, many or a class for expanded clones.

abundance: .; d_gene: .; v_gene: TRBV27; j_gene: TRBJ1-2; CDR3aa: CASSFLGSNYGYTF; CDR3nt: TGTGCCAGCAGTTTCCTGGGTAGCAACTATGGCTACACCTTC
abundance: many; d_gene: .; v_gene: TRBV15; j_gene: TRBJ1-3; CDR3aa: CATSSGPTQAGNTIYF; CDR3nt: TGTGCCACCAGCAGCGGCCCGACACAGGCTGGAAACACCATATATTTT
abundance: many; d_gene: .; v_gene: TRBV6-1; j_gene: TRBJ1-5; CDR3aa: CASRPTEGTQHF; CDR3nt: TGTGCCAGCAGACCAACCGAAGGAACCCAGCATTTT
abundance: many; d_gene: .; v_gene: TRBV12-3/TRBV12-4; j_gene: TRBJ2-4; CDR3aa: CASSYGQVLAKNIQYF; CDR3nt: TGTGCCAGCAGTTATGGTCAGGTCTTAGCCAAAAACATTCAGTACTTC
abundance: .; d_gene: .; v_gene: TRBV6-2/TRBV6-3; j_gene: TRBJ2-7; CDR3aa: CASSTPGFYEQYF; CDR3nt: TGTGCCAGCAGTACCCCCGGGTTCTACGAGCAGTACTTC
abundance: .; d_gene: .; v_gene: TRBV20-1; j_gene: TRBJ2-7; CDR3aa: CSARGTFGDEQYF; CDR3nt: TGCAGTGCTAGAGGGACGTTTGGGGACGAGCAGTACTTC
abundance: many; d_gene: TRBD2; v_gene: TRBV12-5; j_gene: TRBJ2-7; CDR3aa: CASGSTPLAGAYEQYF; CDR3nt: TGTGCTAGTGGTTCAACCCCGCTAGCGGGAGCGTACGAGCAGTACTTC
abundance: many; d_gene: .; v_gene: TRBV12-3/TRBV12-4; j_gene: TRBJ2-7; CDR3aa: CASTSGFGGYEQYF; CDR3nt: TGTGCCAGCACCTCGGGTTTCGGAGGCTACGAGCAGTACTTC
abundance: many; d_gene: TRBD1; v_gene: TRBV10-3; j_gene: TRBJ1-5; CDR3aa: CAISEEGGGNQPQHF; CDR3nt: TGTGCCATCAGCGAGGAAGGGGGCGGCAATCAGCCCCAGCATTTT
abundance: few; d_gene: .; v_gene: TRBV10-3; j_gene: TRBJ1-1; CDR3aa: CAIGGGNIEAFF; CDR3nt: TGTGCCATCGGGGGGGGGAACATTGAAGCTTTCTTT
abundance: many; d_gene: TRBD2; v_gene: TRBV3-1; j_gene: TRBJ2-3; CDR3aa: CASSPGTGAETSGTKGRTQYF; CDR3nt: TGTGCCAGCAGCCCCGGGACAGGAGCCGAGACTAGCGGGACTAAAGGAAGAACGCAGTATTTT
abundance: many; d_gene: .; v_gene: TRBV6-5; j_gene: TRBJ2-5; CDR3aa: CASTHGGGGETQYF; CDR3nt: TGTGCCAGCACCCACGGAGGGGGGGGGGAGACCCAGTACTTC
abundance: many; d_gene: .; v_gene: TRBV6-5; j_gene: TRBJ1-5; CDR3aa: CASSYQAGNQPQHF; CDR3nt: TGTGCCAGCAGTTATCAGGCGGGCAATCAGCCCCAGCATTTT
abundance: many; d_gene: .; v_gene: TRBV29-1; j_gene: TRBJ1-1; CDR3aa: CSVGPPETEAFF; CDR3nt: TGCAGCGTTGGACCGCCGGAGACTGAAGCTTTCTTT
abundance: many; d_gene: .; v_gene: TRBV29-1; j_gene: TRBJ1-2; CDR3aa: CSVEQGDGYTF; CDR3nt: TGCAGCGTTGAGCAGGGAGATGGCTACACCTTC
abundance: once; d_gene: TRBD2; v_gene: TRBV28; j_gene: TRBJ2-5; CDR3aa: CASSEAGTSYETQYF; CDR3nt: TGTGCCAGCAGTGAAGCGGGGACTAGTTATGAGACCCAGTACTTC
abundance: .; d_gene: TRBD1; v_gene: TRBV9; j_gene: TRBJ2-7; CDR3aa: CASSAGGLDSYEQYF; CDR3nt: TGTGCCAGCAGCGCAGGGGGCCTCGACTCCTACGAGCAGTACTTC
abundance: .; d_gene: .; v_gene: TRBV6-2/TRBV6-3; j_gene: TRBJ1-3; CDR3aa: CASSMTDVTLYF; CDR3nt: TGTGCCAGCAGTATGACCGATGTAACCTTATATTTT
abundance: many; d_gene: .; v_gene: TRBV7-2; j_gene: TRBJ1-3; CDR3aa: CASSFGGTGNTIYF; CDR3nt: TGTGCCAGCAGCTTTGGGGGAACTGGAAACACCATATATTTT
abundance: .; d_gene: .; v_gene: TRBV28; j_gene: TRBJ1-2; CDR3aa: CASSAHHSTYGYTF; CDR3nt: TGTGCCAGCAGTGCCCACCACAGCACCTATGGCTACACCTTC
abundance: many; d_gene: .; v_gene: TRBV27; j_gene: TRBJ1-1; CDR3aa: CASSFRQANTEAFF; CDR3nt: TGTGCCAGCAGTTTTCGGCAGGCGAACACTGAAGCTTTCTTT
abundance: .; d_gene: .; v_gene: TRBV12-5; j_gene: TRBJ1-2; CDR3aa: CASGSGPQYTF; CDR3nt: TGTGCTAGTGGTTCAGGCCCACAGTACACCTTC
abundance: many; d_gene: TRBD2; v_gene: TRBV13; j_gene: TRBJ2-7; CDR3aa: CASRGLAISYEQYF; CDR3nt: TGTGCCAGCAGGGGACTAGCGATATCCTACGAGCAGTACTTC
abundance: .; d_gene: TRBD1; v_gene: TRBV7-2; j_gene: TRBJ2-5; CDR3aa: CASSRDRGLETQYF; CDR3nt: TGTGCCAGCAGCAGAGACAGGGGGCTAGAGACCCAGTACTTC
abundance: .; d_gene: TRBD1; v_gene: TRBV6-1; j_gene: TRBJ1-6; CDR3aa: CASSELGQGFSPLHF; CDR3nt: TGTGCCAGCAGTGAGCTGGGACAGGGTTTTTCACCCCTCCACTTT
abundance: .; d_gene: .; v_gene: TRBV2; j_gene: TRBJ1-6; CDR3aa: CASTQGGVDNSPLHF; CDR3nt: TGTGCCAGCACCCAGGGCGGGGTGGATAATTCACCCCTCCACTTT